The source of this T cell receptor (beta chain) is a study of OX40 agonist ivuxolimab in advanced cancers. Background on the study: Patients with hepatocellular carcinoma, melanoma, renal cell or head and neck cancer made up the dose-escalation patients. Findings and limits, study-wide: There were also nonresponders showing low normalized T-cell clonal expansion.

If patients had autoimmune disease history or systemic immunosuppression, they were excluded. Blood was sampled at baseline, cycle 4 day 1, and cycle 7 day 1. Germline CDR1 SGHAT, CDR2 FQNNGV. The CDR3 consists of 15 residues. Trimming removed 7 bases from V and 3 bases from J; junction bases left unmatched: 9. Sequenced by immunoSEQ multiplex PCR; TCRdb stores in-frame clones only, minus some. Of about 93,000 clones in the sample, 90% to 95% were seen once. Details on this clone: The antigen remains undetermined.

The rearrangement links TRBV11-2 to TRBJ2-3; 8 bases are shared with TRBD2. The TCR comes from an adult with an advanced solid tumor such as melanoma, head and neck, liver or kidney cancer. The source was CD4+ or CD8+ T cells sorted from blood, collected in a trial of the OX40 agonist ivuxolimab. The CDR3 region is CASNRLAGVTDTQYF. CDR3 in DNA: TGTGCCAGCAACCGCCTAGCGGGCGTTACAGATACGCAGTATTTT. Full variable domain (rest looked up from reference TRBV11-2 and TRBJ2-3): EAGVAQSPRYKIIEKRQSVAFWCNPISGHATLYWYQQILGQGPKLLIQFQNNGVVDDSQLPKDRFSAERLKGVDSTLKIQPAKLEDSAVYLCASNRLAGVTDTQYFGPGTRLTVL.